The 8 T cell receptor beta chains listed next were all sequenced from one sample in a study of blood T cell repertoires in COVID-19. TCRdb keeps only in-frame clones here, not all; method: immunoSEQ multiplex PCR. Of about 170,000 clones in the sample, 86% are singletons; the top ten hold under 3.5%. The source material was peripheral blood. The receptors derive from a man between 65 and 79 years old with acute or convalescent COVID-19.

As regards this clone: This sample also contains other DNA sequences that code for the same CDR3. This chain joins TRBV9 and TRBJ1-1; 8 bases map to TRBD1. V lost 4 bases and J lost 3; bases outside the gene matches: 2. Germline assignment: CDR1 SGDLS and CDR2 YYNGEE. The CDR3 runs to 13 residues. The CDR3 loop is CASSLDRDTEAFF. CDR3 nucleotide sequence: TGTGCCAGCAGCTTGGACAGGGACACTGAAGCTTTCTTT.

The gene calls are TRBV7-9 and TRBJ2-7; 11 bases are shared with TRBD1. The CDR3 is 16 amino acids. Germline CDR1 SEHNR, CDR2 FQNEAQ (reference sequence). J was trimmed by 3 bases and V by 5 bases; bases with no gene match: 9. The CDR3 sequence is CASSPPDRGPYYEQYF. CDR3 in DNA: TGTGCCAGCAGCCCGCCGGACAGGGGGCCCTACTACGAGCAGTACTTC.

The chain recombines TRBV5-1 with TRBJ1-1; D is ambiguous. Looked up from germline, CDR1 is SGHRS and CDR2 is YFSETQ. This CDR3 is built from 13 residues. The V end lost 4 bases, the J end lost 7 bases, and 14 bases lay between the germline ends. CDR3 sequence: CASSNGPRNEAFF. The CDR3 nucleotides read TGCGCCAGCAGCAACGGTCCCAGGAATGAAGCTTTCTTT.

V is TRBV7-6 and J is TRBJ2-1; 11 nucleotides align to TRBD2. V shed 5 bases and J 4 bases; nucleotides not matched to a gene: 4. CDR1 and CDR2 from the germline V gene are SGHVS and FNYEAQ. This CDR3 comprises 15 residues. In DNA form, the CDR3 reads TGTGCCAGCAGCCAACTAGCGGGGGAGTACAATGAGCAGTTCTTC. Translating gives CASSQLAGEYNEQFF. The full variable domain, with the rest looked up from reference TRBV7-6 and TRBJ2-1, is GAGVSQSPRYKVTKRGQDVALRCDPISGHVSLYWYRQALGQGPEFLTYFNYEAQQDKSGLPNDRFSAERPEGSISTLTIQRTEQRDSAMYRCASSQLAGEYNEQFFGPGTRLTVL.

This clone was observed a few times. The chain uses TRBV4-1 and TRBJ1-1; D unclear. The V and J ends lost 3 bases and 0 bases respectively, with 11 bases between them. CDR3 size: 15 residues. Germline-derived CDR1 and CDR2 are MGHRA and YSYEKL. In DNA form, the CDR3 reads TGCGCCAGCAGCCACCCCGACAAACTGAACACTGAAGCTTTCTTT. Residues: CASSHPDKLNTEAFF.

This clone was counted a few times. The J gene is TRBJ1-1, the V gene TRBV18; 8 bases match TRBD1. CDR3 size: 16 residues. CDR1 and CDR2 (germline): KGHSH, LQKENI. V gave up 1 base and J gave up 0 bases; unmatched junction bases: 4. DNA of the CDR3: TGTGCCAGCTCACCACAGACAGGGGCACTGAACACTGAAGCTTTCTTT. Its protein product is CASSPQTGALNTEAFF.

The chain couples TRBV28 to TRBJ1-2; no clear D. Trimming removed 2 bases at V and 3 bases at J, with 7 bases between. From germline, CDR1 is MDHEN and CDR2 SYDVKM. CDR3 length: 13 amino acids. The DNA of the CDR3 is TGTGCCAGCAGTTTAGGGCAGTACTATGGCTACACCTTC. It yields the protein CASSLGQYYGYTF.

The CDR3 is CASSQLTGSNSPLHF. The CDR3 DNA reads as TGCGCCAGCAGCCAATTGACAGGGTCAAATTCACCCCTCCACTTT. The rearrangement joins TRBV4-3 to TRBJ1-6; 7 bases line up with TRBD1. Germline CDR1 reads LGHNA; CDR2 reads YSLEER. The CDR3 contains 15 residues. V dropped 2 bases and J dropped 7; count of bases not matched to a gene: 5.